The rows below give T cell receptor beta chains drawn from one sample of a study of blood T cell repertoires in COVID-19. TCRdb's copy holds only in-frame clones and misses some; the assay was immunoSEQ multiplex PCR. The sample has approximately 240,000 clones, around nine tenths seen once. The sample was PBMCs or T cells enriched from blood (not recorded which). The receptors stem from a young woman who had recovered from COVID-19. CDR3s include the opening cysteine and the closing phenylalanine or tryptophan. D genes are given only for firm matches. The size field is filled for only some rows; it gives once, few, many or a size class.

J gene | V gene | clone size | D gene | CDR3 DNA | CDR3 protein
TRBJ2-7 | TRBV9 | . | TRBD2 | TGTGCCAGCAGCCCCGGGACTAGCGCGGGCGAGCAGTACTTC | CASSPGTSAGEQYF
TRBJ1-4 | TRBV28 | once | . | TGTGCCAGCAGTTTGGGGAGGATGGGCGGGGAAAAACTGTTTTTT | CASSLGRMGGEKLFF
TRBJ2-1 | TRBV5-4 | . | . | TGTGCCAGCAGCGAAAAACAGGGGGGAGGGTACAATGAGCAGTTCTTC | CASSEKQGGGYNEQFF
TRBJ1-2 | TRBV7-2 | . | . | TGTGCCAGCAGCCCCGGACACCGGCGCGGCTATGGCTACACCTTC | CASSPGHRRGYGYTF
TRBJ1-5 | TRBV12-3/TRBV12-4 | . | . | TGTGCCAGCAGTACGGGCAATCAGCCCCAGCATTTT | CASSTGNQPQHF
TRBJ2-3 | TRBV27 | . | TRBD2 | TGTGCCAGCAGTCCGGACCCCGGACTAGCGGGCCCAGATACGCAGTATTTT | CASSPDPGLAGPDTQYF
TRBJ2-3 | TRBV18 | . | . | TGTGCCAGCTCACCAACGGACTTGATGGTAGATACGCAGTATTTT | CASSPTDLMVDTQYF
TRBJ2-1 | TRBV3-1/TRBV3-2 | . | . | TGTGCCAGCAGCCACCGCCTCTTCCAGGTGAATGAGCAGTTCTTC | CASSHRLFQVNEQFF
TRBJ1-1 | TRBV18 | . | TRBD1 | TGTGCCAGCTCACGCGGACAGGGAAGCACTGAAGCTTTCTTT | CASSRGQGSTEAFF
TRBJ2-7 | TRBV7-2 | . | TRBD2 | TGTGCCAGCAGTACTAATTGGGGGGGCTCCTACGAGCAGTACTTC | CASSTNWGGSYEQYF
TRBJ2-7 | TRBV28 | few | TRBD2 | TGTGCCAGCAGCAACGGACTAGCGGGAAGCTCCTACGAGCAGTACTTC | CASSNGLAGSSYEQYF
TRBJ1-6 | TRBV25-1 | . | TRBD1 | TGTGCCAGCAGTGATTCGGGACAGTATAATTCACCCCTCCACTTT | CASSDSGQYNSPLHF
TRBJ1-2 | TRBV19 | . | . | TGTGCCAGTAGGGGACTGTACTATGGCTACACCTTC | CASRGLYYGYTF
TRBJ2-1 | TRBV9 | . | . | TGTGCCAGCAGCGTAGGGCTAGGCTCCTACAATGAGCAGTTCTTC | CASSVGLGSYNEQFF
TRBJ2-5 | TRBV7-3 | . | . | TGTGCCAGCAGCACAACGGGGAAGGAGACCCAGTACTTC | CASSTTGKETQYF
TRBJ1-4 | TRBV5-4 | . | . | TGTGCCAGCAGCTCCACCTTCGAGGTCATCGGTGCAACTAATGAAAAACTGTTTTTT | CASSSTFEVIGATNEKLFF
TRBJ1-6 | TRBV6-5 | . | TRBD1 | TGTGCCAGCAGTTACTCGAACAGGGGAGATTCACCCCTCCACTTT | CASSYSNRGDSPLHF
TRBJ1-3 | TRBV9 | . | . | TGTGCCAGCAGCGTAGTGGGGGCAGTTGGAAACACCATATATTTT | CASSVVGAVGNTIYF
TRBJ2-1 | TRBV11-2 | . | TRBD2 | TGTGCCAGCAGCTTATGGCTAGCGGGAGGGTTGGGCGATGAGCAGTTCTTC | CASSLWLAGGLGDEQFF
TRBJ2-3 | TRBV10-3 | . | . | TGTGCCATCAGTGATCCCCTAGGGGGACGGGTGGATACGCAGTATTTT | CAISDPLGGRVDTQYF
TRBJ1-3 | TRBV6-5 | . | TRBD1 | TGTGCCAGCAGCTTGACAGGGGTGTCTGGAAACACCATATATTTT | CASSLTGVSGNTIYF
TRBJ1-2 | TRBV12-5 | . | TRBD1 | TGTGCTAGTGGTTTGGTACCCGTCAGGGGGCTTGATGGCTACACCTTC | CASGLVPVRGLDGYTF
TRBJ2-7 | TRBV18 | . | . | TGTGCCAGCTCACCATTCACCTACGAGCAGTACTTC | CASSPFTYEQYF
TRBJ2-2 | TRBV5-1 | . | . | TGCGCCTGCCGGGGGTCCGGGGAGCTGTTTTTT | CACRGSGELFF
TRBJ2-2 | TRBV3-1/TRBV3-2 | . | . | TGTGCCAGCAGTTCAAACTTGAACACCGGGGAGCTGTTTTTT | CASSSNLNTGELFF
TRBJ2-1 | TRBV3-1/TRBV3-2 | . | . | TGTGCCAGCAGCCAAGATTATCCAGGCAGCTCCTACAATGAGCAGTTCTTC | CASSQDYPGSSYNEQFF
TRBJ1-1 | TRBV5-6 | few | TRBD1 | TGTGCCAGCAGAAAAGTGGACAGGGATGACACTGAAGCTTTCTTT | CASRKVDRDDTEAFF
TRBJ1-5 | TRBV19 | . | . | TGTGCCAGTAGTCTAAGACAGTATTATCAGCCCCAGCATTTT | CASSLRQYYQPQHF
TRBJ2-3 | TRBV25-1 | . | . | TGTGCCAGCAGTGCAGGGGTAAACACAGATACGCAGTATTTT | CASSAGVNTDTQYF
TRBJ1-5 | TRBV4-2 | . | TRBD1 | TGTGCCAGCAGCCAAGATTTGACAGGGAATAGCAATCAGCCCCAGCATTTT | CASSQDLTGNSNQPQHF
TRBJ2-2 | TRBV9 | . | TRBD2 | TGTGCCAGCACCGGGACTAGCGGGGGGGGTACCGGGGAGCTGTTTTTT | CASTGTSGGGTGELFF
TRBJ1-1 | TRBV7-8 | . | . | TGTGCCAGCAGCTTCCGGGAGATCATGAACACTGAAGCTTTCTTT | CASSFREIMNTEAFF
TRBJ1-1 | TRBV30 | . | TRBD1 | TGTGCCTGGAGTTCCCCAGGGGGCCCGAACACTGAAGCTTTCTTT | CAWSSPGGPNTEAFF
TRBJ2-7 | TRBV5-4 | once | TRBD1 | TGTGCCAGCAGCTTGGCTGGCGGGACAGGCTCCTACGAGCAGTACTTC | CASSLAGGTGSYEQYF
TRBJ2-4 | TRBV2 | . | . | TGTGCCAGCATCGAGGGGGGGATAGCCAAAAACATTCAGTACTTC | CASIEGGIAKNIQYF
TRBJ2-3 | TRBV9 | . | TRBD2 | TGTGCCAGCAGCGTCAGGACTAGTCGGGATACGCAGTATTTT | CASSVRTSRDTQYF
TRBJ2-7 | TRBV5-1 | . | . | TGCGCCAGCAGGGAAACAGGGTCGTCCTACGAGCAGTACTTC | CASRETGSSYEQYF
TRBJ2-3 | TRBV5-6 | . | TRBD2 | TGTGCCAGCAGCACCACAGCGGGGCTCACTAATACGCAGTATTTT | CASSTTAGLTNTQYF
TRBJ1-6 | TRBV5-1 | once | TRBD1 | TGCGCCAGCAGCATATCCGGGACAGGGGGCCGATCACCCCTCCACTTT | CASSISGTGGRSPLHF
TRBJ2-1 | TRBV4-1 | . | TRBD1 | TGCGCCAGCAGCCGACGGACAGGCATATACAATGAGCAGTTCTTC | CASSRRTGIYNEQFF
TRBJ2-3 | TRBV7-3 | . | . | TGTGCCAGCAGCTTAACCCCTAGCGGAGCAGGGGCAGATACGCAGTATTTT | CASSLTPSGAGADTQYF